This T cell receptor (beta chain) was documented in a study of shared clonotypes between healthy human individuals. Findings of the study overall: Clonotypes not shared had lower generation probabilities than those common to all four donors.

Worth noting for this clone: Its specificity is not known. It may be a read error: a sequence one base away is much more abundant. The sample carries other DNA sequences with the same CDR3.

The method was immunoSEQ multiplex PCR; TCRdb's version includes in-frame clones alone and lacks a portion of them. The table records about a million clones, roughly 80% of them present only once. CDR3 length: 13 residues. Germline V lookup: CDR1 SGHTA, CDR2 FQGTGA. Trimming shortened V by 2 bases and J by 1 base, and 5 bases separated the two germline ends. The sequence was collected from a man aged 18 to 30 in good health. Some clones in this sample may be carry-over from other donors' samples. The chain recombines TRBV7-3 with TRBJ1-1, with D unclear. The sample comprised memory CD4+ T cells from PBMCs. Regarding subset: CD45RA-negative fraction. The DNA for the CDR3 is TGTGCCAGCAGCTTAGGCAGGAACACTGAAGCTTTCTTT. Protein product: CASSLGRNTEAFF. The full variable domain, with the rest looked up from reference TRBV7-3 and TRBJ1-1, is GAGVSQTPSNKVTEKGKYVELRCDPISGHTALYWYRQSLGQGPEFLIYFQGTGAADDSGLPNDRFFAVRPEGSVSTLKIQRTERGDSAVYLCASSLGRNTEAFFGQGTRLTVV.